This T cell receptor (beta chain) was captured by sequencing in a study of cytomegalovirus exposure and HLA in healthy donors (dated 2017 in TCRdb). A note on the overall study: An earlier analysis of 587 of the donors reported about 280 Gb of sequence data and 117 million unique TCR beta sequences obtained from some 200 million T cells. Genome-wide SNP genotypes for about three fifths of the roughly 700 donors were used in a later genetic analysis, which treated that subset as a discovery cohort. Of the 398 genotyped donors, roughly 80% fell in the genetic ancestry cluster associated with self-reported Caucasian donors. Rather than drawing on any new phenotypic data, the later analysis identified candidate immune exposures from TCR beta sequences and the way those sequences occurred across donors. In addition to the first cohort of 500 to 850 subjects, a separate validation cohort of over 90 different subjects was used. Every discovery cohort repertoire had been produced on one sequencing platform. In an earlier analysis of 550 to 700 of the donors, high-throughput TCR beta sequencing was used to judge whether each TCR beta V gene segment behaved as functional or pseudogenic. Donor age, sex, ethnicity and CMV serostatus were collected together with the repertoire data. High-throughput TCR immunosequencing, statistical association of individual TCRs with disease status, and machine learning were combined to predict cytomegalovirus infection status. The aim of the study was to test whether cataloging public T cell receptors could identify signatures of past pathogen exposure. The study profiled the T cell repertoires of fewer than 850 subjects by immunosequencing and related them to cytomegalovirus serostatus. The number of typed donors differed by locus: roughly 629-640 for A, B, C, DRB1 and DQB1; about 520 for DQA1; 606 for DPA1; and around 450 for DPB1. Approximately 310 gigabases of sequencing data and around 85 million unique TCR sequences made up an early release that covered about 640 HLA-typed donors. A later analysis re-examined previously published TCR beta repertoires from several hundred donors and added high-resolution HLA genotyping to investigate patterns of TCR occurrence. Among some 400 genotyped donors of the cohort, an average of about 220,000 unique TCR beta nucleotide sequences was sequenced per donor, of which roughly 18% were non-productive. Both class I and class II loci were covered by HLA typing, at four-digit resolution. A handful of DR-DQ haplotypes were handled as single units for association and clustering because linkage in the cohort was strong.

The library was generated by the immunoSEQ multiplex PCR assay. The multiplex PCR relied on a mix of 60 forward primers for TCR Vbeta segments and 13 reverse primers for TCR Jbeta segments. The CDR3 region of rearranged TCR beta genes was amplified from genomic DNA with a multiplex PCR assay. The amplified TCR beta libraries were sequenced on the Illumina HiSeq System as 87-base-pair reads. The study's processing was this. In a later analysis, some 80 million unique TCR beta chains were counted across the 650 to 750 repertoires, and some 10 million of these chains were shared by at least two donors. To remove PCR and sequencing errors, raw reads were error-corrected and collapsed into unique sequences using a nearest-neighbor algorithm that merged closely related sequences. Alignment of CDR3 sequences to IMGT reference sequences was used to assign V, D and J gene segments. Each retained sequence needed at least a six-nucleotide match to both a V gene segment and a J gene segment. A rearrangement counted as productive if the CDR3 had no stop codons and remained in frame with V and J, and every other rearrangement counted as non-productive. Following IMGT convention, CDR3 was defined as the stretch from the second conserved V-encoded cysteine up to the conserved J-encoded phenylalanine. In an earlier analysis of approximately 500 of the donors, sequences lacking an unambiguous match to a single V gene segment were excluded. An earlier analysis of almost 600 of the donors classified V segments as functional when productive rearrangements were above 56.7% and as segregating when the standard deviation between donors was above 5%. To diagnose cytomegalovirus status from the catalog of TCR beta chain sequences, a statistical classification framework was built. A later analysis assigned V and J genes by comparing TCR nucleotide sequences with IMGT/GENE-DB human TR gene sequences. The TCRdist pipeline was used in a later analysis to assign CDR3 sequences and most-parsimonious VDJ recombination scenarios. In a later analysis, every TCR beta chain was defined by the combination of its CDR3 amino acid sequence and its V-gene family, and reads without a unique V-gene family were dropped. In a later analysis, 550 to 650 highly shared, low-generation-probability nucleotide sequences were removed to address suspected cross-contamination and a sequencing artifact. In a later analysis, a clonal expansion index for each public chain was calculated from normalized within-repertoire ranks of inferred template counts. In a later analysis, generation probabilities were computed using a VDJ recombination model fitted to out-of-frame rearrangements, and the results were checked against IGoR. In a later analysis, TCR-TCR, TCR-HLA and TCR-CMV co-occurrence was scored with hypergeometric tests, and a repertoire-size bias correction was applied to TCR pairs. To estimate false discovery rates, a later analysis permuted the HLA or CMV assignments 20 times. In a later analysis, co-occurring TCRs were grouped using DBSCAN, and TCRdist sequence similarity was added for clustering within HLA-allele-positive subsets. Co-occurrence clustering excluded repertoires with fewer than 30,000 or more than 120,000 public chains, plus five with anomalous nucleotide sharing. This immuneACCESS table, as held by TCRdb, lists in-frame sequences with V and J called but not all clones. Of the missing ones, under half trace to an unresolved V gene in checked studies; the others have no known cause. That table gives V, J and clone size, and the DNA gave D and trimming. The table for this sample records 95,000 to 150,000 clones. The ten largest clones represent about 2.3% of the sample.

About this clone: The antigen this receptor binds is unknown.

What the study reported, not specific to this receptor: The cohort was sequenced for TCR beta chains only, and without alpha or paired-chain data the features that could be detected were limited. Most TCR sequences were observed very rarely across donors, whereas some public TCRs were present in many individuals. Three of the identified cytomegalovirus-associated TCR beta chains were confirmed in vitro to be specific for cytomegalovirus antigens. Compared with the 666-donor mean, donors in an Asian-associated ancestry cluster had fewer N-insertions in productive TCRs, according to a later genetic analysis. A further reported finding was that TCR beta sequences accurately predicted the HLA-A and HLA-B alleles for most subjects in the first cohort. In an earlier analysis of 500 to 650 of the donors, most TCR beta V segments appeared in productive rearrangements about 87% or about 30% of the time, broadly matching IMGT annotations. Sequencing depth was assumed to be roughly uniform across donors in the presence/absence analyses, though that assumption may not hold. A later analysis reported that several top co-occurrence clusters appeared linked to parvovirus B19, influenza, CMV and Epstein-Barr virus. In a later analysis, TCR association rates were found to vary across HLA loci, with the most associated TCRs seen for DRB1 alleles and the fewest for HLA-C alleles. In both the original and validation cohorts, the classifier was reported to diagnose cytomegalovirus status with high specificity and sensitivity. In a later genetic analysis, a missense DCLRE1C variant was associated with V-gene and J-gene trimming of TCR beta chains, and the association was replicated in an independent cohort. According to a later analysis, most CMV-associated TCR beta chains appeared to be HLA-restricted, and the HLA associations seemed to be driven largely by CMV exposure. Because HLA typing was missing for some donors at each locus, association tests included only the typed subset. Correlated functional status among segregating V segments might reflect linkage disequilibrium, but an unknown experimental factor could not be ruled out. The only immune exposure information available for the cohort was CMV serostatus. According to the authors, the approach could potentially be generalized to other disease states and immunological phenotypes. Some IMGT-functional V segments, including TRBV6-2 and TRBV6-3, could not be told apart with the 87-base-pair reads, so those segments were excluded. In a later analysis, HLA-associated TCR beta chains showed more clonal expansion and lower generation probabilities than non-associated chains that were equally common. A group of highly shared sequence variants was considered likely to be a technical artifact of the sequencing pipeline. Specific HLA alleles were associated with about 17,000 TCR beta sequences at a false discovery rate of 0.05 in a later analysis. A total of 150 or so TCR beta chains were listed by the study as associated with cytomegalovirus. Assigning TCR associations to individual alleles was difficult when HLA alleles, especially DR and DQ, strongly co-occurred. Over 15 rarely observed V segments, including chromosome 9 orphons, were excluded from the earlier analysis of about 600 of the donors because counts were too low.

The germline ends are 11 bases apart after V is trimmed by 3 bases and J by 2 bases. The germline V gene (reference sequence) provides CDR1 MNHEY and CDR2 SMNVEV. The CDR3 contains 15 residues, cysteine and phenylalanine counted. Only CDR3 DNA remains: 45 bases, in frame from the first base. The cohort consisted of 666 healthy bone marrow donors. All cohort members were sampled while nominally healthy, although unrecorded immune exposures were likely present. The donor was CMV seronegative and was included in the group of 352 seronegative cohort members. Every donor gave a peripheral blood sample, and the peripheral blood mononuclear cells from that sample were used for TCR beta sequencing. Genomic DNA extraction from the blood cell samples was performed with the Qiagen DNeasy Blood Extraction Kit.

The sequenced sample consisted of PBMCs. The sequence was obtained from a man aged 35 to 55 in good health and CMV-seronegative. The chain employs TRBV27 and TRBJ1-3, and possibly TRBD1, on 5 matching bases. The DNA reads as follows: TGTGCCAGCAGTTTGTGGGGCAGACCTGGAAACACCATATATTTT. Translation gives CASSLWGRPGNTIYF.